Below, one TCR beta chain is given with its context. There are many counts of this clonotype. Its antigen is not yet known. No clone much larger than this one lies a single base away; base qualities are absent. This specimen belongs to a study of T cells in Graves' hyperthyroidism and ophthalmopathy (dated by TCRdb to the late 2010s). At the level of the whole study: Peripheral blood was collected at initial diagnosis, before any treatment. A discovery cohort of 95 to 100 patients, approximately 45 with Graves' ophthalmopathy and roughly 59 with stable Graves' hyperthyroidism, was used to find distinguishing TCR V-J signatures. Prospective prediction of ophthalmopathy was tested in an independent validation cohort of fewer than 20 hyperthyroidism patients and around 16 patients who later progressed to ophthalmopathy. The roughly 100 discovery patients were randomly split 7:3 into training and test sets. The study also compared thyroid tissue and blood T-cell repertoires from five or six Graves' hyperthyroidism patients. After blood sampling, hyperthyroidism patients were treated with methimazole at a starting dose of 30 mg daily, and ophthalmopathy patients were treated with high-dose intravenous methylprednisolone. The paper describes TCR Vbeta CDR3 sequencing of 130 to 150 peripheral blood samples, made up of 43 ophthalmopathy patients, some 80 hyperthyroidism patients and roughly 17 progressor patients. Overall study results and their limits: Sample size was not statistically predetermined, and blinding of investigators to group allocation was not performed. Ophthalmopathy was separated from stable hyperthyroidism by a 13 V-J signature model, with approximately 86% sensitivity and 81% to 83% specificity obtained in cross-validation and 80%/75% obtained in testing. During validation, the model predicted progression to ophthalmopathy a median of roughly six months ahead of onset, with almost 71% sensitivity and roughly 72% specificity. Most expanded thyroid clonotypes (frequency above 0.001) were also detected in blood, suggesting blood repertoires may reflect thyroid immune responses.

Trimming at the junction amounts to 6 bases on V and 5 bases on J, and the germline ends lie 17 bases apart. The cysteine opens and the phenylalanine closes a CDR3 of 14 amino acids. Here the CDR3 DNA is all that survives: 42 bases in frame from base 1. CDR1 SGHRS and CDR2 YFSETQ are derived from the germline V gene. Ophthalmopathy patients had moderately to severely active disease, Clinical Activity Score of at least 3, NOSPECS grade of at least 4, and duration under 3 months. The study excluded patients with uncontrolled infections, other autoimmune diseases, pregnancy or lactation. Diagnoses relied on clinical symptoms, serum thyroxine and TRAb, thyroid ultrasound and orbital computed tomography. PBMCs were isolated from around 10 ml of fresh peripheral blood by Ficoll-Paque density gradient centrifugation. Total RNA was extracted with Trizol reagent, and quality was checked on an Agilent 2100 Bioanalyzer.

The TCR beta CDR3 regions were amplified from RNA transcripts. A first-round RT-PCR of the TCR CDR3 used the HTBI primer set with the Qiagen OneStep RT-PCR kit. Libraries were constructed in a second round of multiplex PCR, after which size selection and purification were carried out. Sequencing of the libraries was done on an Illumina HiSeq2000 using paired-end 100 bp reads. The paper's data handling went like this. SOAPnuke was used to process the raw data, with reads discarded if the reads contained adapters or uncalled bases, had a mean Phred below 15, or lacked an exact constant-primer or identifier match. COPE v1.2.5 was used to merge the high-quality paired reads, and each unique nucleotide sequence was defined as a clonotype. Clonotypes were aligned to IMGT TRBV, TRBD and TRBJ reference segments using MiTCR v1.1. The analysis included only V-J combinations with a frequency above 0.0001, which together covered approximately 99% of the repertoires. A TCS score was defined as the ratio of F50 (clonal expansion) to E x V (chaos), with BLOSUM62-based TCRdist applied between CDR3 peptides within each V-J. Welch's t-statistics and random forest reduced 500 to 550 V-J features to 13, which were used in a naive Bayes classifier (R e1071). TCRdb reanalyzed the raw reads on its own, using fastp at Q25 for trimming and MiXCR for clone calling, and kept in-frame beta chains. Rows matching on CDR3 protein sequence are summarized as one entry with the most common DNA and genes. TCRdb's processing, not the authors', yielded these V and J calls. This sample comprises about 640,000 distinct CDR3 sequences, less than 25% of them detected only once. The ten top clones hold about 34% of the sample.

The receptor was isolated from a man younger than 45 with Graves' ophthalmopathy. Here the chain combines TRBV5-1 and TRBJ2-5; the D gene is possibly TRBD1, with 5 bases matching. Sequencing was performed on blood. The CDR3 protein is CASTDSRGRETQYF. The DNA is as follows: TGCGCCAGCACCGACTCAAGGGGAAGGGAGACCCAGTACTTC.